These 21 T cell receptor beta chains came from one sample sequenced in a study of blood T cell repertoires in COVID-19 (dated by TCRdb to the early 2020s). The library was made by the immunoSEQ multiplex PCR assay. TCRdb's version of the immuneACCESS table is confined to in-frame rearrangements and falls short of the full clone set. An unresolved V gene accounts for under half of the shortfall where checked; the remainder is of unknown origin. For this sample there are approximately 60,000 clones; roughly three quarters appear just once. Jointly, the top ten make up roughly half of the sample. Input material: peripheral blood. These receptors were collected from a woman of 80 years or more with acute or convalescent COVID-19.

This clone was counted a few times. The CDR3 sequence is CASGLGAHYGYTF. In DNA form, the CDR3 reads TGTGCCAGCGGGTTAGGGGCCCACTATGGCTACACCTTC. This chain connects TRBV27 to TRBJ1-2, with D perhaps matching TRBD1 (5 bases). The CDR3 length is 13 residues. The V end lost 8 bases, the J end lost 3 bases, and 13 bases lay between the germline ends. Germline CDR1 MNHEY, CDR2 SMNVEV (reference sequence).

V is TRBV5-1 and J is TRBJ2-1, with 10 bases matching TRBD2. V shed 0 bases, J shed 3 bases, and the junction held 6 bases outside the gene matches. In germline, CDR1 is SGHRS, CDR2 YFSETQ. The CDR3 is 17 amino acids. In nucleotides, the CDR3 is TGCGCCAGCAGCTTGGGGTCTAGCGGGGGTAACTACAATGAGCAGTTCTTC. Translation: CASSLGSSGGNYNEQFF.

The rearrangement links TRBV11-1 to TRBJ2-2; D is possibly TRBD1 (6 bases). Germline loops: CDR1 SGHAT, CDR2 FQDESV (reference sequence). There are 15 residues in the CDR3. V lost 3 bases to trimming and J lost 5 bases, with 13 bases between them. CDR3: CASSFRRGRTGELFF. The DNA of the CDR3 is TGTGCCAGCAGCTTTCGCAGGGGAAGAACCGGGGAGCTGTTTTTT.

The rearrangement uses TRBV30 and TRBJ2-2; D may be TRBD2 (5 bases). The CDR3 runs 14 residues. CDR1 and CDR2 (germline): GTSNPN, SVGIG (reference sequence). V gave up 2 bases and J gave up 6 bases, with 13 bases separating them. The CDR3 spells CAWSPGSGPGELFF. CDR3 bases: TGTGCCTGGAGTCCGGGGTCCGGCCCCGGGGAGCTGTTTTTT.

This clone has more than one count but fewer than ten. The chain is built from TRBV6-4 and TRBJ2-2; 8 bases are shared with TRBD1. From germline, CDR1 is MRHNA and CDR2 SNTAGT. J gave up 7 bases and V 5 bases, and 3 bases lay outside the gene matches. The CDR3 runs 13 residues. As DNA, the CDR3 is TGTGCCAGCAGTTATGACAGGGGCGGGGAGCTGTTTTTT. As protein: CASSYDRGGELFF.

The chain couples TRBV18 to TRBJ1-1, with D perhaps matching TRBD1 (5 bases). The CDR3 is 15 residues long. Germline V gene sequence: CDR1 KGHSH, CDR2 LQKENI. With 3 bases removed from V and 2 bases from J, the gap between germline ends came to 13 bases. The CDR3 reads CASSPAGRVNTEAFF. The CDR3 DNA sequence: TGTGCCAGCTCACCGGCCGGCAGGGTAAACACTGAAGCTTTCTTT.

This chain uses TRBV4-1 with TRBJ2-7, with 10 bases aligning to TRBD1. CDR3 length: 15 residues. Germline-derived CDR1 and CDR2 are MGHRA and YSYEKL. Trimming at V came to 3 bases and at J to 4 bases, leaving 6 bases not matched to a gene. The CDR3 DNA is TGCGCCAGCAGCCAGTCCGGGACAGGGGATTACGAGCAGTACTTC. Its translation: CASSQSGTGDYEQYF.

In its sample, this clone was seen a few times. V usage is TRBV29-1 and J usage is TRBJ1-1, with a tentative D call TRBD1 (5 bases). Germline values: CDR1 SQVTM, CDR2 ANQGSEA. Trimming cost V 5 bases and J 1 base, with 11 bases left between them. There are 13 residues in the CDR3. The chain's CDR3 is CSVYETGNTEAFF. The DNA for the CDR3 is TGCAGCGTTTATGAAACAGGGAACACTGAAGCTTTCTTT.

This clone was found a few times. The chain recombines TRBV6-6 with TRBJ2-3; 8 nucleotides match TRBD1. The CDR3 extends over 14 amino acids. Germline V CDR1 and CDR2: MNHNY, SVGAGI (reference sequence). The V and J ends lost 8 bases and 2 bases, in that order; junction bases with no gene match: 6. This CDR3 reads CASFRTGITDTQYF. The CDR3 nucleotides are TGTGCCAGCTTCCGGACAGGGATCACAGATACGCAGTATTTT.

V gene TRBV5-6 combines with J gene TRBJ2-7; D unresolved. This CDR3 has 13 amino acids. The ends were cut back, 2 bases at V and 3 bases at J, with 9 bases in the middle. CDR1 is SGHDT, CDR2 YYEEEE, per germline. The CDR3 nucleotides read TGTGCCAGCAGCTTCGGCGGAAACTACGAGCAGTACTTC. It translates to CASSFGGNYEQYF. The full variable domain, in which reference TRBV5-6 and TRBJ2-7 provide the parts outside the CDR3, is DAGVTQSPTHLIKTRGQQVTLRCSPKSGHDTVSWYQQALGQGPQFIFQYYEEEERQRGNFPDRFSGHQFPNYSSELNVNALLLGDSALYLCASSFGGNYEQYFGPGTRLTVT.

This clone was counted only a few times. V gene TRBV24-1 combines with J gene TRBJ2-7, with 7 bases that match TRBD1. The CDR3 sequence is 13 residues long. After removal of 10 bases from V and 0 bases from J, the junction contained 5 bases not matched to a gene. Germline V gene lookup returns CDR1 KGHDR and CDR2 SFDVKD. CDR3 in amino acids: CATGEGASYEQYF. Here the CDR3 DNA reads TGTGCCACTGGAGAGGGGGCCTCCTACGAGCAGTACTTC.

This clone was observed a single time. The CDR3, as DNA: TGTGCCAGCTGGGGACTAGCGGGATCGGTTCCTTACAATGAGCAGTTCTTC. The encoded protein is CASWGLAGSVPYNEQFF. V is TRBV5-6 and J is TRBJ2-1; 13 nucleotides agree with TRBD2. With 7 bases clipped from V and 4 bases from J, the junction kept 11 bases outside the gene matches. Germline V gene lookup returns CDR1 SGHDT and CDR2 YYEEEE. This CDR3 is 17 amino acids long.

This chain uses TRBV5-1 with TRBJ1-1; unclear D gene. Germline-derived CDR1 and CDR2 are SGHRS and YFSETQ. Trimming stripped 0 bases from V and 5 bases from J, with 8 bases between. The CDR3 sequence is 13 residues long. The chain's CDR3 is CASSLAAVTEAFF. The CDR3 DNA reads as TGCGCCAGCAGCTTGGCCGCGGTTACTGAAGCTTTCTTT.

CDR3 region: CASSAGLTVNEQFF. The CDR3 coding sequence is TGTGCCAGCAGCGCGGGCCTGACTGTCAATGAGCAGTTCTTC. V usage is TRBV6-4 and J usage is TRBJ2-1; TRBD2 is a possible D gene (5 bases). CDR1 is MRHNA and CDR2 is SNTAGT in the germline V gene. Deletions cut 6 bases from V and 6 bases from J, with 15 bases between. The CDR3 is 14 amino acids.

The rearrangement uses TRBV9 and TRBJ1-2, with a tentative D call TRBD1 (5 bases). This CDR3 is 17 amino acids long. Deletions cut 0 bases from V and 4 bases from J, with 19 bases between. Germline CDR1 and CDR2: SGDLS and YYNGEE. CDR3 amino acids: CASSVARYGARGYGYTF. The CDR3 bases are TGTGCCAGCAGCGTAGCCAGATATGGGGCGCGAGGCTATGGCTACACCTTC. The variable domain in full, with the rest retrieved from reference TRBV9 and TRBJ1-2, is DSGVTQTPKHLITATGQRVTLRCSPRSGDLSVYWYQQSLDQGLQFLIQYYNGEERAKGNILERFSAQQFPDLHSELNLSSLELGDSALYFCASSVARYGARGYGYTFGSGTRLTVV.

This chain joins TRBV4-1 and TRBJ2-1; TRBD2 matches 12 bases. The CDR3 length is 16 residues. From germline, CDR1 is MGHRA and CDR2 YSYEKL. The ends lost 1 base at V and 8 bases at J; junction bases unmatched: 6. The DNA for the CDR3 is TGCGCCAGCAGCCAAGCGCTACTAGCGGGGGGTGATGAGCAGTTCTTC. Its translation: CASSQALLAGGDEQFF.

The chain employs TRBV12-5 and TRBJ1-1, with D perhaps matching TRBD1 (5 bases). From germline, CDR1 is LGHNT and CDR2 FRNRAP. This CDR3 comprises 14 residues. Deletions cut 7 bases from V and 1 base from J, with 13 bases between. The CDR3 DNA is TGTGCTAGTGTTGCGGGACTCCCGAACACTGAAGCTTTCTTT. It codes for CASVAGLPNTEAFF.

CDR3 loop: CASRQTGFNEKLFF. The CDR3 DNA is TGCGCCAGCAGGCAGACAGGGTTTAATGAAAAACTGTTTTTT. The gene calls are TRBV5-1 and TRBJ1-4, with TRBD1 matching over 7 bases. CDR3 length equals 14 residues. Germline V gene lookup returns CDR1 SGHRS and CDR2 YFSETQ. With 5 bases clipped from V and 4 bases from J, the junction kept 5 bases outside the gene matches.

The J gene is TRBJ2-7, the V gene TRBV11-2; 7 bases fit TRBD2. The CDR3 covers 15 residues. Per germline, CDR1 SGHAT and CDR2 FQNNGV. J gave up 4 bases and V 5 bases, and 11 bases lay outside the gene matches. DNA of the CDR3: TGTGCCAGCAGCAAGGGAGGGATAGCACTATACGAGCAGTACTTC. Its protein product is CASSKGGIALYEQYF.

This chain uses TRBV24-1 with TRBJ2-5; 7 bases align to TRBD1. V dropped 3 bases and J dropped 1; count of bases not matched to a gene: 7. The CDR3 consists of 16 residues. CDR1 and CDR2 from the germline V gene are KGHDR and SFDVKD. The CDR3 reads CATSDSRDSIQETQYF. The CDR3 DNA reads TGTGCCACCAGTGATAGCCGGGACAGCATCCAAGAGACCCAGTACTTC.

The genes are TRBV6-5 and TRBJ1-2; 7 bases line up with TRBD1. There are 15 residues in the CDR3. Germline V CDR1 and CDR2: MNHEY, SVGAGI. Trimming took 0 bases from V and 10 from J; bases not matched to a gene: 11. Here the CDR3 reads CASSYSLGGGGHYTF. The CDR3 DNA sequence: TGTGCCAGCAGTTACTCTTTAGGGGGCGGAGGTCACTACACCTTC.